These T cell receptor beta chains were read from a single sample in a study of shared clonotypes between healthy human individuals. Measured with immunoSEQ multiplex PCR; TCRdb has only the in-frame clones, and not every one. The repertoire holds about 530,000 clones, with approximately 95% as singletons. The sample consisted of naive CD4+ T cells sorted from blood. All receptors derive from a woman in her 30s in good health. Each CDR3 is given without its conserved first and last residue. Fields, in order: clone size, D gene, J gene, V gene, CDR3 protein. D genes are given only for firm matches. A clone size is listed for some rows: how often the clone was seen (once, few, many), or a class if it is expanded.

- | - | TRBJ2-7 | TRBV7-9 | ASGDPGLYFDEQY
- | - | TRBJ1-5 | TRBV19 | ASRGGDQPQH
- | - | TRBJ1-1 | TRBV5-1 | ASSLGLGALTEAF
- | TRBD1 | TRBJ2-7 | TRBV6-1 | ASRGTGGSYEQY
- | - | TRBJ2-3 | TRBV29-1 | SVPLPSGTQY
- | - | TRBJ1-1 | TRBV6-5 | ASSYSGGSGTEAF
- | - | TRBJ2-3 | TRBV4-1 | ASSQVGLAGDTQY
- | - | TRBJ2-7 | TRBV5-6 | ASSVRGRLLGEQY
- | - | TRBJ2-7 | TRBV6-5 | ASSYVLRGWEQY
- | TRBD2 | TRBJ2-3 | TRBV23-1 | ASSPRRRGSGRAGDTQY
few | TRBD1 | TRBJ1-5 | TRBV2 | ASSARQGRQPQH
- | - | TRBJ2-5 | TRBV7-8 | ASSLAYLETQY
once | - | TRBJ2-7 | TRBV5-5 | ASSPRTFAYEQY
once | - | TRBJ1-1 | TRBV10-3 | ASQGGTEAF
- | - | TRBJ2-1 | TRBV6-4 | ASSDIRRNNEQF
- | TRBD2 | TRBJ2-7 | TRBV6-1 | ASSGRLGGRIHEQY
- | TRBD1 | TRBJ1-2 | TRBV7-9 | ASSSGQGGYGYT
- | - | TRBJ1-1 | TRBV28 | ASLNKNGGRTEAF
- | TRBD1 | TRBJ2-2 | TRBV5-4 | ASSVGQGQSIGELF
- | TRBD2 | TRBJ2-5 | TRBV27 | ASSRGLAGEETQY
- | - | TRBJ2-1 | TRBV5-4 | ASSLVTGNEQF
- | - | TRBJ1-6 | TRBV4-2 | ASSQGAEGRAPLH
- | TRBD2 | TRBJ2-1 | TRBV25-1 | ASSALGEGSNEQF
- | - | TRBJ1-3 | TRBV2 | ASSDQRTVGNTIY
- | TRBD2 | TRBJ2-3 | TRBV10-2 | ASRRGLAAYTDTQY
- | - | TRBJ1-5 | TRBV28 | ASSVTGTDDGPQH
- | - | TRBJ1-2 | TRBV2 | ASSTGNYGYT
- | - | TRBJ2-1 | TRBV7-9 | ASSLEGRL
- | TRBD1 | TRBJ2-3 | TRBV5-1 | ASSLVFGTGGTTDTQY
- | - | TRBJ1-6 | TRBV27 | ASSFSSYNSPLH
- | TRBD2 | - | TRBV4-2 | ASSRTLAGADPEQY
- | TRBD2 | TRBJ2-1 | TRBV14 | ASSRLGLAGVNEQF
- | - | TRBJ2-7 | TRBV11-1 | ASSLGGPYEQY
once | TRBD1 | TRBJ2-7 | TRBV10-3 | AISLQGDNEQY
- | TRBD2 | TRBJ2-2 | TRBV18 | ASSPLAGGNTGELF
once | TRBD2 | TRBJ2-5 | TRBV2 | ASGLWGGPETQY
- | - | TRBJ2-7 | TRBV18 | ASSPVAGIREQY
- | TRBD2 | TRBJ2-3 | TRBV4-2 | ASSQGAGTSGRYTQY
- | TRBD1 | TRBJ2-5 | TRBV7-2 | ASSSTTGPQETQY
- | TRBD1 | TRBJ2-7 | TRBV5-1 | ASSSEPGQHSYEQY
- | - | TRBJ1-2 | TRBV25-1 | ASRDRLNYGYT
once | TRBD2 | TRBJ2-1 | TRBV7-9 | ASRNNLAGGSYNEQF
- | - | TRBJ1-5 | TRBV4-1 | ASSQGLKLQGPGSNQPQH
- | - | TRBJ2-3 | TRBV7-2 | ASSLAGGTDTQY
- | - | TRBJ2-3 | TRBV29-1 | SVHKWGTDTQY
- | - | TRBJ2-1 | TRBV28 | ASTSYNWNEQF
- | TRBD1 | TRBJ1-2 | TRBV18 | ASSPRTGEANYGYT
- | - | TRBJ2-5 | TRBV5-4 | ASSGATTQETQY
- | - | TRBJ1-5 | TRBV18 | ASSPRSVGQPQH
- | - | TRBJ1-1 | TRBV11-2 | ASSRGLTTGVNTEAF
- | - | TRBJ1-1 | TRBV5-1 | ASSLPQGGTEAF